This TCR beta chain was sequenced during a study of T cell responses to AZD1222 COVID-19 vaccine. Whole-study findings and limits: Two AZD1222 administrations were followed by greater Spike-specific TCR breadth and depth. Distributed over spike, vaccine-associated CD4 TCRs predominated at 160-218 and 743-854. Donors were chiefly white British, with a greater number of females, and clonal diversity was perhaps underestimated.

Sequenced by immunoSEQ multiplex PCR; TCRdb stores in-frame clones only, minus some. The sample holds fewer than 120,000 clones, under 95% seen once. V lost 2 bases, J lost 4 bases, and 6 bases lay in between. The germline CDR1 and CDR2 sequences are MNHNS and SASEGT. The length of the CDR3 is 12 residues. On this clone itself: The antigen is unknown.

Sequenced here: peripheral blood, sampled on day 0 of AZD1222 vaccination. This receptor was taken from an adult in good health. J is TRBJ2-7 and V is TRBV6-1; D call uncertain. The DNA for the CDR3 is TGTGCCAGCAGTGAAAAGTTTTACGAGCAGTACTTC. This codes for CASSEKFYEQYF.